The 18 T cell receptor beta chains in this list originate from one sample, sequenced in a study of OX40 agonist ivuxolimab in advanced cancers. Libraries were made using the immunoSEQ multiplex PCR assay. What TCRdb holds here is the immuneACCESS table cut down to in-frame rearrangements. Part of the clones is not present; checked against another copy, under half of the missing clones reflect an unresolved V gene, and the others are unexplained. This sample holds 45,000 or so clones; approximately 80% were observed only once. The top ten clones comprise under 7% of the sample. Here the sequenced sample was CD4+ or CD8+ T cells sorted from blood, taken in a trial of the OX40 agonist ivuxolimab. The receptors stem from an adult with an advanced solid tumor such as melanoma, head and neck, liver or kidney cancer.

CDR3 bases: TGTGCCAGTAGTTATACGGGGAATGCGGGGGGTGAGCAGTTCTTC. Amino acid sequence: CASSYTGNAGGEQFF. The V and J genes are TRBV19 and TRBJ2-1, with TRBD2 identical over 8 bases. Germline CDR1 LNHDA, CDR2 SQIVND (reference sequence). V lost 5 bases and J lost 9; bases outside the gene matches: 12. This CDR3 region has 15 residues.

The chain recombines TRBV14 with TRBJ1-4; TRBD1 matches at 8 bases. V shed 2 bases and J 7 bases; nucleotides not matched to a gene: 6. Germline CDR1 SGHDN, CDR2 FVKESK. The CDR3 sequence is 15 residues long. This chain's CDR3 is CASSQLQGGSEKLFF. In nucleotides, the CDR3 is TGTGCCAGCAGCCAACTACAGGGGGGTAGTGAAAAACTGTTTTTT.

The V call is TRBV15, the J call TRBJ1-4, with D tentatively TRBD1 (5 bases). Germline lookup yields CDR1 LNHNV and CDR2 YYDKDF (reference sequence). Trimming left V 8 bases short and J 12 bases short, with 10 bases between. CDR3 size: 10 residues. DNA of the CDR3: TGTGCCACCCATAGGGGCGAACTGTTTTTT. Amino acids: CATHRGELFF. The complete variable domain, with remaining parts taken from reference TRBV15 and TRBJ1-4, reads DAMVIQNPRYQVTQFGKPVTLSCSQTLNHNVMYWYQQKSSQAPKLLFHYYDKDFNNEADTPDNFQSRRPNTSFCFLDIRSPGLGDTAMYLCATHRGELFFGSGTQLSVL.

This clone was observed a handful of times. Here the CDR3 DNA reads TGTGCCAGCAGCCATGGACAGATAAACTATGGCTACACCTTC. Translation gives CASSHGQINYGYTF. The V gene is TRBV14, the J gene TRBJ1-2; tentative D call: TRBD1 (6 bases). The CDR3 runs 14 residues. CDR1 SGHDN and CDR2 FVKESK come from the germline V gene. V lost 3 bases to trimming and J lost 2 bases, with 10 bases between them.

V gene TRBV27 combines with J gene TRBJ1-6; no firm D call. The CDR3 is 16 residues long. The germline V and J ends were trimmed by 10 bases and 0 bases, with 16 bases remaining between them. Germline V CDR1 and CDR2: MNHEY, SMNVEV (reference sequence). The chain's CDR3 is CATKDLGSSYNSPLHF. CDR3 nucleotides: TGTGCCACTAAAGATCTGGGGAGCTCCTATAATTCACCCCTCCACTTT.

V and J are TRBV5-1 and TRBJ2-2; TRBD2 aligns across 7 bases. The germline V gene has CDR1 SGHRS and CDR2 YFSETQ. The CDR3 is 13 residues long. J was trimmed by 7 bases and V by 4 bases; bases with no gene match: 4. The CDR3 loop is CASSRGEGGELFF. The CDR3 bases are TGCGCCAGCAGCCGAGGGGAGGGCGGGGAGCTGTTTTTT.

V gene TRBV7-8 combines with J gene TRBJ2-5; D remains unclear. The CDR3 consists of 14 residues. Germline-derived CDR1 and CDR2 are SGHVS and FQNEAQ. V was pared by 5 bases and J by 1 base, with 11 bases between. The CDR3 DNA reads TGTGCCAGCAGCCTCGGACGTCTCCAAGAGACCCAGTACTTC. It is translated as CASSLGRLQETQYF. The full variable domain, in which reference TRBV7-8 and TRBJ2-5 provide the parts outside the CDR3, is GAGVSQSPRYKVAKRGQDVALRCDPISGHVSLFWYQQALGQGPEFLTYFQNEAQLDKSGLPSDRFFAERPEGSVSTLKIQRTQQEDSAVYLCASSLGRLQETQYFGPGTRLLVL.

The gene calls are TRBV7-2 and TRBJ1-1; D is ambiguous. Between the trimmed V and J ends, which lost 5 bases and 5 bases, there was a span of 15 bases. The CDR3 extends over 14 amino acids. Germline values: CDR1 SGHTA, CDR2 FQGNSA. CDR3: CASSKQSSTTEAFF. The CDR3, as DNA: TGTGCCAGCAGCAAACAGAGTTCGACTACTGAAGCTTTCTTT. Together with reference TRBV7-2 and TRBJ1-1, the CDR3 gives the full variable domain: GAGVSQSPSNKVTEKGKDVELRCDPISGHTALYWYRQSLGQGLEFLIYFQGNSAPDKSGLPSDRFSAERTGGSVSTLTIQRTQQEDSAVYLCASSKQSSTTEAFFGQGTRLTVV.

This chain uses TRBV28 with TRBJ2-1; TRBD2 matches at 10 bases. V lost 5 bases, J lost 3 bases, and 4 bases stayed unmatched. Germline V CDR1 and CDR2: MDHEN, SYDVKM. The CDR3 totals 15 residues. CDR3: CASSPLAGYYNEQFF. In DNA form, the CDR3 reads TGTGCCAGCAGTCCACTAGCGGGGTACTACAATGAGCAGTTCTTC.

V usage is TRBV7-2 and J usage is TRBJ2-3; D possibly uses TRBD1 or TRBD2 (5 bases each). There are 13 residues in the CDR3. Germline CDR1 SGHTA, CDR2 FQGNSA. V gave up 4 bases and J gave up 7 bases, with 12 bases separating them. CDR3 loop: CASSSSEGNTQYF. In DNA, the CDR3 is TGTGCCAGCAGCTCTTCTGAGGGGAATACGCAGTATTTT.

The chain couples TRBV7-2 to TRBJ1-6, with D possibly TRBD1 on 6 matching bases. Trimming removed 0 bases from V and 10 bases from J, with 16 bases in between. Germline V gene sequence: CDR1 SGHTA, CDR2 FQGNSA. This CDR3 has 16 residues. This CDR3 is CASSLAAAGVGSPLHF. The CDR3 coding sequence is TGTGCCAGCAGCTTAGCCGCCGCAGGGGTGGGATCACCCCTCCACTTT.

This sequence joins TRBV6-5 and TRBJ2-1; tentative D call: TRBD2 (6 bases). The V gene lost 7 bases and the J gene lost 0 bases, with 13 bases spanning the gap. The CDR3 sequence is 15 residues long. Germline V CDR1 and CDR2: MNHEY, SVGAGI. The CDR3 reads CASKAGLSSYNEQFF. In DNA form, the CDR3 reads TGTGCCAGCAAAGCGGGCCTGAGCTCCTACAATGAGCAGTTCTTC.

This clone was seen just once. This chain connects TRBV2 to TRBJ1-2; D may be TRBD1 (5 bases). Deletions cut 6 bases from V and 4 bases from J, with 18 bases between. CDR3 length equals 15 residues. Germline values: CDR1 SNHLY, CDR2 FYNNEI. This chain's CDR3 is CASRDGTFFSYGYTF. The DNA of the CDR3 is TGTGCCAGCAGGGACGGGACGTTCTTTTCCTATGGCTACACCTTC.

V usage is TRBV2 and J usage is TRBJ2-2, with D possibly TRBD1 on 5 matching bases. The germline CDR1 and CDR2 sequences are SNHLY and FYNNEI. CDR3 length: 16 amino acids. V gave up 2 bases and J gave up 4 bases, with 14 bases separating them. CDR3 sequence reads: CASSERAGSSTGELFF. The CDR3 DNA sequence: TGTGCCAGCAGTGAAAGGGCAGGGTCATCCACCGGGGAGCTGTTTTTT.

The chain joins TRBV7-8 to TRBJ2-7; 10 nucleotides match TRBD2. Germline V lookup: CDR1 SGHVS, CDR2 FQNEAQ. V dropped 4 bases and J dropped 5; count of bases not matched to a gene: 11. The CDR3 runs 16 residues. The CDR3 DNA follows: TGTGCCAGCAGCTCCCCCGGACTAGCGGACCTCGACGAGCAGTACTTC. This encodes CASSSPGLADLDEQYF.

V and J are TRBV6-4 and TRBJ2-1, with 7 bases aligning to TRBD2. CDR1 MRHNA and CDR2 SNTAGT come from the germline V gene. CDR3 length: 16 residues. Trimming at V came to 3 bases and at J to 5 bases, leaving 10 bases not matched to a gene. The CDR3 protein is CASSESLERDDNEQFF. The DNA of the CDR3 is TGTGCCAGCAGTGAGTCCCTCGAGCGGGATGACAATGAGCAGTTCTTC.

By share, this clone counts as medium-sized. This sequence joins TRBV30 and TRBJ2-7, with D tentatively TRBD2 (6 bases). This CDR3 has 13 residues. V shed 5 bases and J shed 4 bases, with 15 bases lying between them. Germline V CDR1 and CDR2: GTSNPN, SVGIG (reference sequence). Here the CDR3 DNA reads TGTGCCTGGGCGGGGAGCGACGGTTACGAGCAGTACTTC. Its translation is CAWAGSDGYEQYF.

The CDR3 coding sequence is TGCGCCAGCAGCTTGCTCGGGGATCAGCCCCAGCATTTT. The encoded protein is CASSLLGDQPQHF. The chain employs TRBV5-1 and TRBJ1-5, with no clear D. This CDR3 is built from 13 residues. Trimming stripped 1 base from V and 5 bases from J, with 7 bases between. Germline lookup yields CDR1 SGHRS and CDR2 YFSETQ.